This record covers a single TCR beta chain. Its antigen is unidentified. The data were obtained in a study of immune evolution from preneoplasia to lung adenocarcinoma. Generated by immunoSEQ multiplex PCR, the TCRdb table keeps only in-frame clones and is missing some. The top ten clones hold 8.5% to 9% of a sample with more than 6,500 clones, approximately 73% of them seen once. Study conclusions and caveats: Normal lung had highest clonality; later lesions appeared denser, more diverse. Normal lung had the highest top T cell clone frequencies. T cell clonality was higher in KRAS-mutant than EGFR-mutant or wild-type nodules.

Per germline, CDR1 MGHRA and CDR2 YSYEKL. V gave up 1 base and J gave up 2 bases, with 9 bases separating them. This CDR3 spans 16 amino acids. This receptor was taken from a donor of 70 years or more with lung adenocarcinoma. Some clones in this sample may be carry-over from other donors' samples. Sequenced sample: FFPE atypical adenomatous hyperplasia tissue from the lung. The subset is: atypical adenomatous hyperplasia (AAH), lung preneoplasia. This rearrangement joins TRBV4-1 to TRBJ1-6; D not resolved. CDR3 coding DNA: TGCGCCAGCAGCCAAGCCTCGGCAGCCTATAATTCACCCCTCCACTTT. This gives the protein CASSQASAAYNSPLHF.